This T cell receptor (beta chain) was captured by sequencing in a study of cytomegalovirus exposure and HLA in healthy donors. General study points: Researchers catalogued approximately 160 TCR beta chains as cytomegalovirus-associated. Follow-up analysis found HLA locus-dependent TCR association rates, highest for DRB1 and lowest for HLA-C. In a later analysis, a genetic analysis reported fewer productive-TCR N-insertions in an Asian-associated ancestry cluster than the cohort average.

The CDR3 is made up of 17 amino acids. V was clipped by 3 bases and J by 0 bases, with 15 bases between them. Germline V gene lookup returns CDR1 LNHDA and CDR2 SQIVND (reference sequence). Only a few counts were recorded for this clone. Its antigen is as yet unknown. The PCR was carried out with 60 Vbeta primers and 13 Jbeta primers. This table comes from immunoSEQ multiplex PCR, and its TCRdb copy is limited to in-frame clones, with some not included. The table shows over 130,000 clones, with about 64% occurring only once. Material for sequencing was PBMCs. The chain links TRBV19 to TRBJ2-1; perhaps TRBD1 as D (5 bases). This TCR came from a woman in her fifties or sixties in good health and CMV-seropositive. The CDR3 region has the DNA TGTGCCAGTAGTATCGACTCAGGGTCTAGCTCCTACAATGAGCAGTTCTTC. Translating it yields CASSIDSGSSSYNEQFF.